The 20 T cell receptor beta chains listed next were all sequenced from one sample in a study of shared clonotypes between healthy human individuals. Libraries were prepared by immunoSEQ multiplex PCR; TCRdb keeps only in-frame clonotypes and omits some of them. The table shows millions of clones, with around 96% occurring only once. CD8 cells classed as naive were CD45RO-negative and positively selected for CCR7, excluding terminally differentiated effector memory CD45RA+ cells. The source material was naive CD8+ T cells sorted from blood. The origin of the receptors is a man in his late teens or twenties in good health.

The rearrangement uses TRBV11-2 and TRBJ2-7; 9 bases fit TRBD2. V gave up 1 base and J gave up 3 bases; unmatched junction bases: 4. There are 15 residues in the CDR3. Germline CDR1 reads SGHAT; CDR2 reads FQNNGV. CDR3 sequence: CASSLVGAGGYEQYF. DNA for the CDR3: TGTGCCAGCAGCTTAGTCGGAGCGGGGGGCTACGAGCAGTACTTC.

The V and J genes are TRBV10-3 and TRBJ2-7; possibly TRBD1 or TRBD2 for D (5 bases each). The CDR3 consists of 14 residues. Germline lookup yields CDR1 ENHRY and CDR2 SYGVKD. The V end lost 0 bases, the J end lost 5 bases, and 11 bases lay between the germline ends. In DNA form, the CDR3 reads TGTGCCATCAGTGAGTCGTTGGGGACGCACGAGCAGTACTTC. Translating it yields CAISESLGTHEQYF.

The table lists this clone with a count of one. The chain combines TRBV2 with TRBJ2-3; 8 bases align to TRBD2. The junction had 4 bases not matched to a gene; V was cut back by 3 bases and J by 5 bases. The CDR3 consists of 14 residues. Germline loops: CDR1 SNHLY, CDR2 FYNNEI. CDR3 residues: CASSDPGGGDTQYF. The CDR3 coding sequence is TGTGCCAGCAGTGACCCGGGAGGGGGAGATACGCAGTATTTT.

This rearrangement joins TRBV7-9 to TRBJ2-1; perhaps D is TRBD1 or TRBD2 (5 bases each). The CDR3 has 14 amino acids. V lost 5 bases and J 8 bases, leaving 16 bases between the germline ends. The germline CDR1 and CDR2 sequences are SEHNR and FQNEAQ (reference sequence). The CDR3 sequence is CASSTIRGPDEQFF. CDR3 coding DNA: TGTGCCAGCAGCACCATACGGGGACCCGATGAGCAGTTCTTC.

The chain links TRBV30 to TRBJ1-5; no clear D gene. The length of the CDR3 is 14 residues. Germline V lookup: CDR1 GTSNPN, CDR2 SVGIG (reference sequence). V gave up 0 bases and J gave up 3 bases, with 9 bases separating them. The chain's CDR3 is CAWSVSAFNQPQHF. In DNA, the CDR3 is TGTGCCTGGAGTGTTTCGGCGTTCAATCAGCCCCAGCATTTT.

This CDR3 reads CASSQVGGSLYNEQFF. The CDR3 DNA follows: TGCGCCAGCAGCCAAGTGGGCGGATCGCTCTACAATGAGCAGTTCTTC. The rearrangement links TRBV4-1 to TRBJ2-1; D not certain. V was pared by 1 base and J by 3 bases, with 13 bases between. This CDR3 is 16 amino acids long. Germline loops: CDR1 MGHRA, CDR2 YSYEKL.

This clone was counted between two and nine times. V usage is TRBV7-2 and J usage is TRBJ2-6; tentative D call: TRBD2 (6 bases). Trimming stripped 6 bases from V and 0 bases from J, with 9 bases between. Germline values: CDR1 SGHTA, CDR2 FQGNSA. The CDR3 has 15 residues. DNA of the CDR3: TGTGCCAGCAGGGAGGGGTCCTCTGGGGCCAACGTCCTGACTTTC. This translates into CASREGSSGANVLTF.

J is TRBJ2-7 and V is TRBV6-6, with TRBD2 identical over 7 bases. This CDR3 has 16 amino acids. J was trimmed by 0 bases and V by 0 bases; bases with no gene match: 5. Germline CDR1 reads MNHNY; CDR2 reads SVGAGI (reference sequence). The CDR3 is CASSYSGGSLSYEQYF. The CDR3, as DNA: TGTGCCAGCAGTTACTCGGGCGGGAGCCTCTCCTACGAGCAGTACTTC.

The J gene is TRBJ2-7, the V gene TRBV6-1, with D perhaps matching TRBD1 or TRBD2 (5 bases each). The CDR3 sequence is 16 residues long. V was cut by 2 bases and J by 0 bases, with 14 bases left in between. CDR1 and CDR2 (germline): MNHNS, SASEGT. DNA for the CDR3: TGTGCCAGCAGTGAATGGGGTTTGGGGGACTCCTACGAGCAGTACTTC. Translating gives CASSEWGLGDSYEQYF.

The chain is built from TRBV7-9 and TRBJ2-7, with D unresolved. Germline V gives CDR1 SEHNR, CDR2 FQNEAQ (reference sequence). The CDR3 extends over 14 amino acids. V was pared by 5 bases and J by 3 bases, with 14 bases between. The CDR3 DNA follows: TGTGCCAGCAGCCCGGCGGAAGCCCACTACGAGCAGTACTTC. It is translated as CASSPAEAHYEQYF. The variable domain in full, with the rest retrieved from reference TRBV7-9 and TRBJ2-7, is DTGVSQNPRHKITKRGQNVTFRCDPISEHNRLYWYRQTLGQGPEFLTYFQNEAQLEKSRLLSDRFSAERPKGSFSTLEIQRTEQGDSAMYLCASSPAEAHYEQYFGPGTRLTVT.

This clone appeared a single time. This sequence joins TRBV11-2 and TRBJ2-7; D possibly matches TRBD1 or TRBD2 (5 bases each). With 0 bases removed from V and 0 bases from J, the gap between germline ends came to 12 bases. Germline values: CDR1 SGHAT, CDR2 FQNNGV. The CDR3 runs 16 residues. The CDR3 spells CASSLEPGPSSYEQYF. The CDR3 DNA sequence: TGTGCCAGCAGCTTAGAACCGGGACCCAGCTCCTACGAGCAGTACTTC.

The chain couples TRBV4-1 to TRBJ1-2; unclear D gene. The CDR3 runs 13 residues. Per germline, CDR1 MGHRA and CDR2 YSYEKL. Between the trimmed V and J ends, which lost 5 bases and 7 bases, there was a span of 14 bases. CDR3 DNA sequence: TGCGCCAGCAGCTCCTCAGGTGGGTCTGGCTACACCTTC. Protein: CASSSSGGSGYTF.

V is TRBV30 and J is TRBJ2-3; 8 bases are a match to TRBD1. Trimming took 0 bases from V and 6 from J; bases not matched to a gene: 8. Per germline, CDR1 GTSNPN and CDR2 SVGIG (reference sequence). This CDR3 spans 15 amino acids. CDR3 nucleotide sequence: TGTGCCTGGAGTGTGTCGGACAGGGATTTGGATACGCAGTATTTT. Translation: CAWSVSDRDLDTQYF.

The chain uses TRBV9 and TRBJ2-3; possible D gene TRBD2, 5 bases. Trimming took off 4 bases at V and 2 bases at J, with 17 bases between the two ends. This CDR3 spans 16 amino acids. From germline, CDR1 is SGDLS and CDR2 YYNGEE. CDR3 protein: CASSTLVTPHTDTQYF. The CDR3 coding sequence is TGTGCCAGCAGCACACTAGTCACCCCTCACACAGATACGCAGTATTTT.

This sequence joins TRBV6-1 and TRBJ1-1, with D unresolved. V lost 6 bases, J lost 7 bases, and 12 bases lay in between. In germline, CDR1 is MNHNS, CDR2 SASEGT. The CDR3 spans 12 residues. In DNA, the CDR3 is TGTGCCAGCAGGACCGGGTCGGGTGAAGCTTTCTTT. It is translated as CASRTGSGEAFF.

The chain is built from TRBV6-5 and TRBJ1-4; perhaps TRBD1 as D (5 bases). Per the germline V gene, CDR1 is MNHEY and CDR2 is SVGAGI. V lost 6 bases and J lost 7, with 18 bases in between. This CDR3 is 15 amino acids long. CDR3: CASRPVSGLAEKLFF. The DNA of the CDR3 is TGTGCCAGCAGACCGGTATCGGGGCTGGCTGAAAAACTGTTTTTT.

This clone was observed once. V is TRBV28 and J is TRBJ1-2, with D hard to call. Between the trimmed V and J ends, which lost 4 bases and 7 bases, there was a span of 7 bases. The CDR3 has 11 amino acids. Germline V lookup: CDR1 MDHEN, CDR2 SYDVKM. Written as DNA, the CDR3 is TGTGCCAGCAGTTCGCCTACTGGCTACACCTTC. Its translation is CASSSPTGYTF.

The chain has TRBV2 and TRBJ1-1, with TRBD1 identical over 7 bases. Trimming removed 9 bases from V and 1 base from J; junction bases left unmatched: 5. This CDR3 region has 13 residues. The V gene's germline CDR1 is SNHLY and CDR2 FYNNEI. The CDR3: CARRQGGNTEAFF. The CDR3, as DNA: TGTGCCAGGCGACAGGGCGGGAACACTGAAGCTTTCTTT.

The J gene is TRBJ2-5, the V gene TRBV7-9, with a tentative D call TRBD2 (5 bases). CDR1 and CDR2 (germline): SEHNR, FQNEAQ (reference sequence). Deletions cut 8 bases from V and 2 bases from J, with 12 bases between. The CDR3 is 13 amino acids. CDR3 sequence: CASFTRGQETQYF. CDR3 bases: TGTGCCAGCTTTACACGGGGACAAGAGACCCAGTACTTC.

V gene TRBV6-5 combines with J gene TRBJ2-5; 8 bases map to TRBD1. With 6 bases clipped from V and 4 bases from J, the junction kept 10 bases outside the gene matches. The CDR3 is 15 amino acids. CDR1 is MNHEY and CDR2 is SVGAGI in the germline V gene. CDR3 in amino acids: CASSLSIGQGETQYF. The CDR3 nucleotides read TGTGCCAGCAGCCTATCAATTGGACAGGGAGAGACCCAGTACTTC.